This TCR beta chain was sequenced in a study of blood T cell repertoires in COVID-19. Study-wide background: The United States, Italy and Spain provided the acute and convalescent COVID-19 samples. Sample material is recorded as cDNA or gDNA derived from T cells, B-cell-depleted T cells, or PBMCs.

This CDR3 spans 14 amino acids. V lost 5 bases and J 3 bases, leaving 12 bases between the germline ends. Per germline, CDR1 SGHTA and CDR2 FQGNSA. In the study's own analysis: Nucleated cell counts were estimated from reference gene primer amplification. TCRdb's table, derived via immunoSEQ multiplex PCR, lists solely in-frame clones and lacks some. V and J calls and clone size follow that table, whereas D and trimming were derived from the DNA. The table records about 35,000 clones, approximately 78% of them present only once. The sequenced material came from peripheral blood. This TCR came from a man between 60 and 75 years old in a cohort sampled during active COVID-19. The gene calls are TRBV7-2 and TRBJ2-3, with a weak D call TRBD1 (5 bases). The CDR3 here is CASSLGQLTDTQYF. The CDR3 DNA sequence: TGTGCCAGCAGCCTCGGACAATTGACAGATACGCAGTATTTT.